This T cell receptor (beta chain) is drawn from a study of response to subunit inactivated influenza vaccine. This clonotype was recorded at least ten times. Its specificity is unknown. Study-wide points: With each seasonal influenza vaccination, the authors suggested, few new T cells are recruited.

This CDR3 is 15 amino acids long. The V and J ends lost 1 base and 2 bases respectively, with 9 bases between them. Per germline, CDR1 MGHRA and CDR2 YSYEKL. A single record per CDR3 protein comes from TCRdb applying MiXCR to the RT-PCR reads. The sample holds a few hundred thousand distinct CDR3 sequences, approximately 14% seen once. This sequence joins TRBV4-1 and TRBJ1-5; perhaps TRBD1 as D (5 bases). The sequencing used PBMCs from blood, collected roughly 12 days after vaccination. This receptor was taken from a man aged 45-60 years who received an inactivated influenza vaccine. Here the CDR3 DNA reads TGCGCCAGCAGCCAAGGGTCCAGGGGCAATCAGCCCCAGCATTTT. Protein sequence: CASSQGSRGNQPQHF.